Only a few counts were recorded for the clone carrying this TCR beta chain. Its matching antigen is unknown. This entry is derived from a study of blood T cells in healthy people across ages. Primed by a sample-barcoded 5' primer and a J-beta primer mix, a second PCR proceeded for about 7 to 12 cycles. Every sample produced at least 3 million CDR3-containing paired-end reads. TCRdb reprocessed the 5' RACE reads with MiXCR, giving one entry per CDR3 protein. The table includes about 640,000 distinct CDR3 sequences, about 30% detected once. Notes on the study in general: Long-lived donors carried more naive CD4+ cells and greater diversity than aged donors. Estimated diversity across one million T cells was deemed an underestimate.

The CDR3 covers 16 residues. The sample was blood. This sequence joins TRBV21-1 and TRBJ1-2. TRBV21-1 is termed a pseudogene. The source of this sequence is a woman aged 80 or over in good health. CDR3 in amino acids: CASSTTVGDQNYGYTF. The CDR3 DNA follows: TGTGCCAGCAGCACCACCGTCGGTGACCAAAACTATGGCTACACCTTC.